A selection of T cell receptor beta chains follows, all from one sample in a study of blood T cell repertoires in COVID-19. Profiling relied on immunoSEQ multiplex PCR, and the TCRdb table lists in-frame clones only, not all of them. The sample has 90,000 to 150,000 clones, approximately 87% seen once. Sequenced: peripheral blood. The receptors were gathered from a woman between 45 and 65 years old with acute or convalescent COVID-19. Both conserved end residues are part of each CDR3. A D gene is named only where the DNA matches it firmly. Where a row states a size, it is once, few, many or the class of an expanded clone; other rows omit it.

V: TRBV4-2
J: TRBJ2-7
D: TRBD2
size: -
length: 19
CDR3: CASSQGLLAGASISYEQYF
DNA: TGTGCCAGCAGCCAAGGATTGCTAGCGGGGGCCTCCATCTCCTACGAGCAGTACTTC

V: TRBV19
J: TRBJ2-7
D: TRBD2
size: -
length: 15
CDR3: CASSSLAGGFNEQYF
DNA: TGTGCCAGTAGTTCCCTAGCGGGAGGGTTTAACGAGCAGTACTTC

V: TRBV7-3
J: TRBJ2-2
D: -
size: -
length: 13
CDR3: CASSLKGYGELFF
DNA: TGTGCCAGCAGCTTAAAGGGGTACGGGGAGCTGTTTTTT

V: TRBV7-2
J: TRBJ1-2
D: -
size: once
length: 13
CDR3: CASSFRDTRGYTF
DNA: TGTGCCAGCAGCTTTAGGGACACAAGAGGCTACACCTTC

V: TRBV5-4
J: TRBJ2-1
D: -
size: -
length: 15
CDR3: CASSPSSVSYNEQFF
DNA: TGTGCCAGCTCCCCTTCTAGCGTCTCCTACAATGAGCAGTTCTTC

V: TRBV10-2
J: TRBJ1-5
D: -
size: once
length: 15
CDR3: CASSENVVSNQPQHF
DNA: TGCGCCAGCAGTGAGAATGTCGTTAGCAATCAGCCCCAGCATTTT

V: TRBV30
J: TRBJ2-2
D: -
size: -
length: 12
CDR3: CAWAPYTGELFF
DNA: TGTGCCTGGGCTCCTTACACCGGGGAGCTGTTTTTT

V: TRBV6-5
J: TRBJ2-3
D: -
size: -
length: 14
CDR3: CASSYSSDTDTQYF
DNA: TGTGCCAGCAGTTACTCTAGCGACACAGATACGCAGTATTTT

V: TRBV3-1/TRBV3-2
J: TRBJ2-7
D: TRBD2
size: -
length: 16
CDR3: CASSLELAGSSYEQYF
DNA: TGTGCCAGCAGCCTCGAGCTAGCGGGGAGCTCCTACGAGCAGTACTTC

V: TRBV25-1
J: TRBJ2-2
D: -
size: -
length: 14
CDR3: CASSEYRDTGELFF
DNA: TGTGCCAGCAGTGAATACAGGGACACCGGGGAGCTGTTTTTT

V: TRBV5-1
J: TRBJ2-5
D: TRBD1
size: -
length: 15
CDR3: CASSLDRGFRETQYF
DNA: TGCGCCAGCAGCTTGGACAGGGGGTTTAGGGAGACCCAGTACTTC

V: TRBV19
J: TRBJ2-7
D: -
size: once
length: 13
CDR3: CASSIGRVYEQYF
DNA: TGTGCCAGTAGTATAGGCAGGGTGTACGAGCAGTACTTC

V: TRBV10-3
J: TRBJ2-6
D: TRBD2
size: -
length: 17
CDR3: CATTGREGLAGANVLTF
DNA: TGTGCCACCACGGGGCGGGAGGGCCTGGCTGGGGCCAACGTCCTGACTTTC

V: TRBV5-1
J: TRBJ1-6
D: -
size: -
length: 14
CDR3: CASSSGQSFSPLHF
DNA: TGCGCCAGCAGCAGCGGACAGTCCTTCTCACCCCTCCACTTT

V: TRBV6-5
J: TRBJ1-1
D: TRBD1
size: -
length: 14
CDR3: CASSINRGGFEAFF
DNA: TGTGCCAGCAGTATCAACAGGGGAGGATTTGAAGCTTTCTTT

V: TRBV13
J: TRBJ1-2
D: -
size: -
length: 12
CDR3: CASSLGAYGYTF
DNA: TGTGCCAGCAGCTTAGGAGCCTATGGCTACACCTTC

V: TRBV7-8
J: TRBJ1-6
D: TRBD1
size: -
length: 18
CDR3: CASSSTGGWDSYNSPLHF
DNA: TGTGCCAGCAGCTCAACAGGGGGCTGGGATTCCTATAATTCACCCCTCCACTTT

V: TRBV2
J: TRBJ1-3
D: -
size: -
length: 14
CDR3: CASSVDSSGNTIYF
DNA: TGTGCCAGCAGTGTTGACAGCTCTGGAAACACCATATATTTT

V: TRBV30
J: TRBJ1-1
D: -
size: -
length: 12
CDR3: CAWSISETEAFF
DNA: TGTGCCTGGAGTATTTCGGAGACTGAAGCTTTCTTT

V: TRBV30
J: TRBJ1-6
D: -
size: -
length: 12
CDR3: CAWSERDSPLHF
DNA: TGTGCCTGGAGTGAGAGGGATTCACCCCTCCACTTT

V: TRBV2
J: TRBJ1-1
D: -
size: -
length: 13
CDR3: CASSDGEDTEAFF
DNA: TGTGCCAGCAGTGATGGGGAGGACACTGAAGCTTTCTTT

V: TRBV5-1
J: TRBJ1-5
D: -
size: -
length: 13
CDR3: CASSPQGNQPQHF
DNA: TGCGCCAGCAGCCCTCAGGGGAATCAGCCCCAGCATTTT